The 3 T cell receptor beta chains listed next were all sequenced from one sample in a study of blood T cell repertoires in COVID-19. Method: immunoSEQ multiplex PCR; TCRdb's copy keeps in-frame clones and lacks some. The table lists around 70,000 clones, 60% to 85% of them singletons. The sample was peripheral blood. The receptors were gathered from a man in his sixties or seventies with acute or convalescent COVID-19.

This clone has just one count. This chain links TRBV7-6 with TRBJ2-3; TRBD2 agrees at 12 bases. The CDR3 is 16 residues long. V lost 6 bases, J lost 5 bases, and 9 bases stayed unmatched. The germline CDR1 and CDR2 sequences are SGHVS and FNYEAQ. The CDR3 sequence is CASSPISLAGGDTQYF. DNA for the CDR3: TGTGCCAGCAGTCCCATCTCACTAGCGGGGGGAGATACGCAGTATTTT.

This CDR3 is CASTKYREANYGYTF. CDR3 nucleotides: TGTGCCAGTACCAAATACAGGGAAGCTAACTATGGCTACACCTTC. The chain links TRBV19 to TRBJ1-2, with D possibly being TRBD1 (6 bases). Germline CDR1 reads LNHDA; CDR2 reads SQIVND (reference sequence). The CDR3 totals 15 residues. V was shortened by 7 bases and J by 0 bases, with 15 bases between the two germline ends.

The chain is built from TRBV18 and TRBJ1-2, with D unclear. The CDR3 has 14 residues. Germline assignment: CDR1 KGHSH and CDR2 LQKENI. V was trimmed by 3 bases and J by 4 bases, leaving 12 bases between them. CDR3 sequence (DNA): TGTGCCAGCTCACCGGCAACAGCTACCTATGGCTACACCTTC. It codes for CASSPATATYGYTF.